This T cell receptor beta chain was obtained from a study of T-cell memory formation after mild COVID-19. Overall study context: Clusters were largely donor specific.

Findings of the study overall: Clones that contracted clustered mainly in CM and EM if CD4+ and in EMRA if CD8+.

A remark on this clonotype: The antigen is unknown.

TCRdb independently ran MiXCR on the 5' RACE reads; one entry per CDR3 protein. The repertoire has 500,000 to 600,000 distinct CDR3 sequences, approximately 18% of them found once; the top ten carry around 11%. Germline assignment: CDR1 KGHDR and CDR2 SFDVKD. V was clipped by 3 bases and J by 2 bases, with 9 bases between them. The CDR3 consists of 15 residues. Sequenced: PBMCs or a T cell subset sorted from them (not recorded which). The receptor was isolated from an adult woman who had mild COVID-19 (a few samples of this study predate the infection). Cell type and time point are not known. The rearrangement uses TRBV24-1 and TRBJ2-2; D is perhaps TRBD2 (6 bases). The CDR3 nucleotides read TGTGCCACCAGTGATGCCGGGACTAACACCGGGGAGCTGTTTTTT. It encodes CATSDAGTNTGELFF.